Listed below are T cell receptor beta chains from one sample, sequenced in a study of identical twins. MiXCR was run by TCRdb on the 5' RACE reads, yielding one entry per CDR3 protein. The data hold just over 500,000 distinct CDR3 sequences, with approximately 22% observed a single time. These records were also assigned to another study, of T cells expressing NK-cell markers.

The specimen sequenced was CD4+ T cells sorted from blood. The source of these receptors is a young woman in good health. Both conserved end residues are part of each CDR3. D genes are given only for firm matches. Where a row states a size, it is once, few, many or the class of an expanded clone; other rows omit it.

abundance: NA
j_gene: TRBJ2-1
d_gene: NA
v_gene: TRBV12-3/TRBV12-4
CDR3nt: TGTGCCAGCAGTTTAAAGGGACTGGGCTTGCAGTTCTTC
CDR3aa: CASSLKGLGLQFF

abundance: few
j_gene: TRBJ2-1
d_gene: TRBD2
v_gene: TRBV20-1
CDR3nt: TGCAGTGCTCAAAGCGGGAATCTAGAGTTCTTC
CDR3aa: CSAQSGNLEFF

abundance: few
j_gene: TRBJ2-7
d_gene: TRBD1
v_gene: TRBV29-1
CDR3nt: TGCAGCGTTGCTGGGGGACAGACTCTCTCCTACGAGCAGTACTTC
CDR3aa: CSVAGGQTLSYEQYF

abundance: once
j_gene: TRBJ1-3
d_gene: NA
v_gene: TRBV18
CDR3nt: TGTGCCAGCTCACCACCGTCGGTACGCTCTGGAAACACCATATATTTT
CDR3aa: CASSPPSVRSGNTIYF

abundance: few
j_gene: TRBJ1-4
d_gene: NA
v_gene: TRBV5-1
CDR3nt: TGCGCCAGCAGCTTGGTGGGGGGCTCCAGAGAAAAACTGTTTTTT
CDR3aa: CASSLVGGSREKLFF

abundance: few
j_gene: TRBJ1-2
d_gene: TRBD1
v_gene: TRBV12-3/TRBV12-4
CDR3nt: TGTGCCAGCAGCCACAGCGCGACAGGGAACTATGGCTACACCTTC
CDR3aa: CASSHSATGNYGYTF

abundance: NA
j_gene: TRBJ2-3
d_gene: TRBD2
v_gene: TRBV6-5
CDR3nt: TGTGCCAGCAGTTACGGAGCACTAGCGGGGACAGATACGCAGTATTTT
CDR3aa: CASSYGALAGTDTQYF

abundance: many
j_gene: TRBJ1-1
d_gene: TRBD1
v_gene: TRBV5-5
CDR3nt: TGTGCCAGCAGCTATGGGACAGGGATGAACACTGAAGCTTTCTTT
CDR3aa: CASSYGTGMNTEAFF

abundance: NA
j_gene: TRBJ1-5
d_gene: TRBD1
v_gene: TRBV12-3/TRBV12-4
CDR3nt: TGTGCCAGCAGCGGGACAGGGGGTACGAATCAGCCCCAGCATTTT
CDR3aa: CASSGTGGTNQPQHF

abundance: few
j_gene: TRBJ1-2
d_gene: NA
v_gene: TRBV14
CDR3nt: TGTGCCAGCAGCCAAGGGGCTGCCTATGGCTACACCTTC
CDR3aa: CASSQGAAYGYTF